The clone carrying this T cell receptor (beta chain) was recorded a few times. The data originate from a study of T-cell memory formation after mild COVID-19. The germline CDR1 and CDR2 sequences are SQVTM and ANQGSEA. V shed 2 bases and J shed 5 bases, with 9 bases lying between them. This CDR3 is built from 12 residues. TCRdb re-derived calls from the 5' RACE reads in MiXCR, one entry per CDR3 protein. In the table there are 550,000 to 600,000 distinct CDR3 sequences, about 20% of which are singletons. The sample taken for sequencing was PBMCs or a T cell subset sorted from them (not recorded which). This receptor was taken from an adult woman who had mild COVID-19 (a few samples of this study predate the infection). Cell type and time point are not known. This chain joins TRBV29-1 and TRBJ1-2; no reliable D call. The CDR3 DNA sequence: TGCAGCGTTGAAACACAGAAGTATGGCTACACCTTC. Translation gives CSVETQKYGYTF.